The 8 T cell receptor beta chains below come from one sample, sequenced in a study of technical replicates of blood from a handful of donors. Libraries were prepared by immunoSEQ multiplex PCR; TCRdb keeps only in-frame clonotypes and omits some of them. The sample includes about 80,000 clones, 85% to 95% of them seen just once. Material for sequencing was T cells isolated from PBMCs. These receptor sequences come from a human donor in good health.

The chain couples TRBV10-3 to TRBJ1-4; 7 bases map to TRBD1. CDR3 length equals 14 residues. The V gene end was trimmed by 8 bases and the J gene end by 7 bases; junction bases not matched to a gene: 10. In germline, CDR1 is ENHRY, CDR2 SYGVKD. The CDR3 DNA follows: TGTGCCATCGGCCTAGACAGGGATCGTGAAAAACTGTTTTTT. It yields the protein CAIGLDRDREKLFF.

The chain links TRBV7-3 to TRBJ2-1; 7 bases map to TRBD1. Unmatched junction bases numbered 11, after V lost 0 bases and J lost 3 bases. This CDR3 comprises 18 residues. The germline V gene has CDR1 SGHTA and CDR2 FQGTGA. The DNA of the CDR3 is TGTGCCAGCAGCTTAACAGGGGGCGGGCTACTCAACTACAATGAGCAGTTCTTC. This gives the protein CASSLTGGGLLNYNEQFF.

The chain uses TRBV9 and TRBJ1-1; D is ambiguous. The length of the CDR3 is 15 residues. The germline V and J ends were trimmed by 0 bases and 4 bases, with 13 bases remaining between them. Germline-derived CDR1 and CDR2 are SGDLS and YYNGEE. CDR3 sequence reads: CASSVAAGSATEAFF. The CDR3 nucleotides are TGTGCCAGCAGCGTAGCTGCGGGAAGCGCCACTGAAGCTTTCTTT. Combining the CDR3 with reference TRBV9 and TRBJ1-1 gives the whole variable domain DSGVTQTPKHLITATGQRVTLRCSPRSGDLSVYWYQQSLDQGLQFLIQYYNGEERAKGNILERFSAQQFPDLHSELNLSSLELGDSALYFCASSVAAGSATEAFFGQGTRLTVV.

In its sample, this clone was seen a few times. The gene calls are TRBV2 and TRBJ1-1; D might be TRBD1 (5 bases). This CDR3 spans 11 amino acids. Trimming pared 7 bases from V and 9 bases from J, leaving 12 bases between. Germline V gene data show CDR1 as SNHLY and CDR2 as FYNNEI. The CDR3 is CASNLGGQAFF. The CDR3 DNA reads as TGTGCCAGCAATCTGGGGGGACAAGCTTTCTTT.

V is TRBV15 and J is TRBJ1-1; D is uncertain. Germline-derived CDR1 and CDR2 are LNHNV and YYDKDF (reference sequence). Trimming shortened V by 1 base and J by 6 bases, and 12 bases separated the two germline ends. This CDR3 contains 14 residues. The CDR3, as DNA: TGTGCCACCAGCAGAGTTGCGGGCCGCGCTGAAGCTTTCTTT. The encoded protein is CATSRVAGRAEAFF. The variable domain in full, with the rest retrieved from reference TRBV15 and TRBJ1-1, is DAMVIQNPRYQVTQFGKPVTLSCSQTLNHNVMYWYQQKSSQAPKLLFHYYDKDFNNEADTPDNFQSRRPNTSFCFLDIRSPGLGDTAMYLCATSRVAGRAEAFFGQGTRLTVV.

V and J are TRBV7-6 and TRBJ2-7; TRBD1 agrees at 8 bases. CDR1 SGHVS and CDR2 FNYEAQ come from the germline V gene. The CDR3 has 14 amino acids. The V segment lost 1 base and the J segment 2 bases; nucleotides outside the gene matches: 1. The CDR3 region is CASSLGQGTYEQYF. CDR3 bases: TGTGCCAGCAGCTTAGGACAGGGGACCTACGAGCAGTACTTC. The full variable domain, its missing parts supplied by reference TRBV7-6 and TRBJ2-7, is GAGVSQSPRYKVTKRGQDVALRCDPISGHVSLYWYRQALGQGPEFLTYFNYEAQQDKSGLPNDRFSAERPEGSISTLTIQRTEQRDSAMYRCASSLGQGTYEQYFGPGTRLTVT.

This chain links TRBV19 with TRBJ2-2; 7 nucleotides line up with TRBD1. This CDR3 spans 14 amino acids. V was clipped by 4 bases and J by 3 bases; unmatched bases: 2. From germline, CDR1 is LNHDA and CDR2 SQIVND (reference sequence). This CDR3 is CASSSQGDTGELFF. CDR3 in DNA: TGTGCCAGTAGTAGTCAGGGGGACACCGGGGAGCTGTTTTTT.

The chain joins TRBV7-6 to TRBJ1-5; TRBD1 is a possible D gene (5 bases). Germline CDR1 is SGHVS and CDR2 is FNYEAQ. The CDR3 runs to 14 residues. Trimming took 3 bases from V and 7 from J, leaving 13 bases between them. The CDR3 reads CASSFDGSGQPQHF. The CDR3 DNA sequence: TGTGCCAGCAGCTTTGACGGTTCAGGGCAGCCCCAGCATTTT.